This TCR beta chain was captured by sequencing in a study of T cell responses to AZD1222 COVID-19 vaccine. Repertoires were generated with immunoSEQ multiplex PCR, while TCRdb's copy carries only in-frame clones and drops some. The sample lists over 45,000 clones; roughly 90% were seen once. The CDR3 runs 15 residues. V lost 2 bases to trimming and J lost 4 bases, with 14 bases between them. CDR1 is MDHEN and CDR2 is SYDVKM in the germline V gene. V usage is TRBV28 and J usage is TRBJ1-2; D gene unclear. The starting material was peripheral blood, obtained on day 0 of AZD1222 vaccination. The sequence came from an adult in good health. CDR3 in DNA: TGTGCCAGCAGTTTAACTAGCCGACCCGTCTATGGCTACACCTTC. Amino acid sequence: CASSLTSRPVYGYTF.